The sequence of this T cell receptor (beta chain) was determined in a study of blood T cell repertoires in COVID-19 (dated by TCRdb to 2020 to 2021). Regarding the study in general: Collaborator samples came from the United States, Italy and Spain and covered acute and convalescent phases of COVID-19. The material from the prospective study consisted of cDNA or gDNA derived from T cells, B-cell-depleted T cells, or PBMCs. Deeply sampled blood TCRbeta repertoires from subjects exposed to, actively infected with, or recovered from COVID-19 were included in the dataset. The repertoires were made available in a free public database intended to serve as a resource for research on the immune response to SARS-CoV-2. Samples were obtained from the ongoing ImmuneRACE study (first 160 participants) and from over 1,000 subjects provided by 6 global collaborators. A de-identified subject ID, COVID-19 status, age in years and sex were almost always included in the sample metadata. Where available, HLA class I and class II types were taken from metadata supplied by the sample provider and were not determined by assay-based typing.

The immunoSEQ Assay, a bias-controlled multiplex PCR, was used to amplify TCRbeta CDR3 regions from genomic DNA. As for the authors' bioinformatics: Within the assay, amplification of reference gene primers was used to estimate how many nucleated cells each sample contained. Sequence reads were collapsed and filtered to measure the absolute abundance of every unique TCRbeta CDR3 rearrangement. For each sample, productive Simpson clonality was calculated as the square root of Simpson's diversity index across productive rearrangements. Entries here come from immuneACCESS through TCRdb and include only in-frame sequences with V and J called. Some clones fail to appear in such tables; in the studies checked, an unresolved V gene covers under half of the shortfall, and the cause of the remainder is unknown. For V, J and clone size, that table is used; D and trimming come from the DNA. This sample lists more than 25,000 clones; roughly 65% were detected once. In total, the top ten clones hold about a sixth of the sample.

From the cysteine through the phenylalanine, the CDR3 covers 13 amino acids. The read is trimmed to its CDR3 DNA, 39 bases read in frame from base 1. Trimming takes 4 bases off V and 2 bases off J; junction bases not matched to a gene: 2. The germline V gene gives CDR1 as SGHRS and CDR2 as YFSETQ. Turning to this clone: There is no known antigen for this receptor. One base away there is no much larger clone; base qualities are not given.

Whole blood was collected in K2EDTA tubes by collaborating institutions according to the institutions' own protocols. For TCRbeta analysis, collaborators shipped samples in one of three forms: frozen whole blood, isolated PBMCs, or DNA extracted from either of those sample types. General findings and caveats noted by the study authors: How much clinical and demographic metadata was included differed by source and by participant, and the metadata was provided uncurated.

This sequence was found in a human donor in a cohort sampled during active COVID-19. The sequenced sample consisted of peripheral blood. In this chain, TRBV5-1 is recombined with TRBJ1-2; TRBD1 aligns with 7 central bases. In nucleotide form, the sequence is TGCGCCAGCAGCCCGACAGGGAACTATGGCTACACCTTC. It translates to CASSPTGNYGYTF.